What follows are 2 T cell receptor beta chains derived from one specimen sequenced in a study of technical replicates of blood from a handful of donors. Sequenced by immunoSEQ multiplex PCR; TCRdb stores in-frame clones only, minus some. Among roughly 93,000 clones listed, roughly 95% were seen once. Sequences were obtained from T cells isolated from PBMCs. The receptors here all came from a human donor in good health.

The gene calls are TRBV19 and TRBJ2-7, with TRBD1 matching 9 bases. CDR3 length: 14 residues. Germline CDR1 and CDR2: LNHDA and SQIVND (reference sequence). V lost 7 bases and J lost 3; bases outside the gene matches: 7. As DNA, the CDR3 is TGTGCCAGTAACAAGGGACAGGGAATCTACGAGCAGTACTTC. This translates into CASNKGQGIYEQYF.

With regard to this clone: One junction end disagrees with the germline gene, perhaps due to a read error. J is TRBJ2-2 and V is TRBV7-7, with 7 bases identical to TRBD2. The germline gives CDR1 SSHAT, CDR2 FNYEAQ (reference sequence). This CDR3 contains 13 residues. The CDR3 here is CASSPGGTGELFF. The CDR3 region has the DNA TGTGCTAGCAGCCCCGGGGGGACCGGGGAGCTGTTTTTT.